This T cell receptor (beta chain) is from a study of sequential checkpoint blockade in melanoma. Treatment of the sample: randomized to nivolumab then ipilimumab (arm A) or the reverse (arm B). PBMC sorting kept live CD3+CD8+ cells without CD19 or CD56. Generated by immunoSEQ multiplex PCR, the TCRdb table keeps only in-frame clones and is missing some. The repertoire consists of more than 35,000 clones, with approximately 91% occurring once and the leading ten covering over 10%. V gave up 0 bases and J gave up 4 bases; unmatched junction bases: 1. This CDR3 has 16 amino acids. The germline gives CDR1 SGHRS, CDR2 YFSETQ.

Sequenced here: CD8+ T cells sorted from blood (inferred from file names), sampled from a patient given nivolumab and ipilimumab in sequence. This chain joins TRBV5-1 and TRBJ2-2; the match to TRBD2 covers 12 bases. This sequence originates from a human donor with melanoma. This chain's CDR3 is CASSLVGLAGTGELFF. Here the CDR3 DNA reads TGCGCCAGCAGCTTGGTGGGACTAGCGGGCACCGGGGAGCTGTTTTTT.